These T cell receptor beta chains were read from a single sample in a study of CD8 T cells in ankylosing spondylitis. Each CDR3 protein is one row after TCRdb ran MiXCR on the 5' RACE reads. Of more than 400,000 distinct CDR3 sequences in the sample, approximately 5.3% were seen once. The sequenced sample was blood, either unsorted or a sorted T cell fraction (not recorded which). The receptors come from a male donor with ankylosing spondylitis. CDR3s include the opening cysteine and the closing phenylalanine or tryptophan. Fields, in order: V gene, J gene, CDR3 protein.

TRBV6-2/TRBV6-3	TRBJ2-1	CASSFWDRGFNEQFF
TRBV28	TRBJ2-7	CASGLPGTGALEQYF
TRBV6-2/TRBV6-3	TRBJ2-3	CASSYTSGGADTQYF
TRBV20-1	TRBJ2-5	CSARERYSGRLEETQYF
TRBV7-6	TRBJ1-1	CASSLRDQGETEAFF
TRBV7-2	TRBJ2-2	CASSEKYLAGYTGELFF
TRBV6-5	TRBJ2-7	CASSNPLRATEYEQYF
TRBV7-2	TRBJ2-1	CASLAGGDNEQFF
TRBV28	TRBJ1-5	CASSVDREGYVSQPQHF
TRBV9	TRBJ2-3	CASSVEGRGTDTQYF
TRBV5-1	TRBJ2-2	CASSLQGGDTGELFF
TRBV29-1	TRBJ2-3	CSVDYGTDTQYF
TRBV5-1	TRBJ1-1	CASSPTRGNTEAFF
TRBV10-3	TRBJ2-1	CAISYPRPTSGAYNEQFF
TRBV6-2/TRBV6-3	TRBJ1-5	CASSSRPTGKNQPQHF
TRBV7-2	TRBJ2-3	CASSISYTDTQYF